This T cell receptor (beta chain) was found in a study of T cell changes during pregnancy in multiple sclerosis. Looked up from germline, CDR1 is LNHDA and CDR2 is SQIVND (reference sequence). The CDR3 has 16 residues. With 3 bases removed from V and 3 bases from J, the gap between germline ends came to 15 bases. Clones were sequenced by immunoSEQ multiplex PCR, and TCRdb holds only the in-frame ones, with some missing. The sample yields 45,000 to 55,000 clones, around 92% seen once. The receptor was derived from a female donor in good health, enrolled as a control in a pregnancy study. The chain recombines TRBV19 with TRBJ1-5, with TRBD1 as a possible D gene (6 bases). The sequencing used CD4+ T cells from peripheral blood mononuclear cells, collected in the second trimester of pregnancy. CDR3 region: CASSIQATGYNQPQHF. The CDR3 bases are TGTGCCAGTAGTATCCAAGCGACAGGTTACAATCAGCCCCAGCATTTT.